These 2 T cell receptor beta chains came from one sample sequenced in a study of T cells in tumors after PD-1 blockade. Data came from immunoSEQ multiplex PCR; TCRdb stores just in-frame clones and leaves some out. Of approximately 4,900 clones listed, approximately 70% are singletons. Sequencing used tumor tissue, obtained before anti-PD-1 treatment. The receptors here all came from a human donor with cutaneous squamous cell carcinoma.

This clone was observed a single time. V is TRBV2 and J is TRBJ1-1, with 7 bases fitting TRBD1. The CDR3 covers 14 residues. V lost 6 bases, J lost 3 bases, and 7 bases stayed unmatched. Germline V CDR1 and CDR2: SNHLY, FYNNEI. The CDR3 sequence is CASRTTGKDTEAFF. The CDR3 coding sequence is TGTGCCAGCAGGACGACAGGGAAGGACACTGAAGCTTTCTTT.

The CDR3 is CASSSPGGDNYGYTF. Here the CDR3 DNA reads TGTGCCAGCAGTTCCCCAGGCGGGGACAACTATGGCTACACCTTC. The gene calls are TRBV6-5 and TRBJ1-2; a weak D match, TRBD1 (5 bases). CDR1 MNHEY and CDR2 SVGAGI come from the germline V gene. The germline V and J ends were trimmed by 4 bases and 2 bases, with 14 bases remaining between them. The CDR3 is made up of 15 amino acids.